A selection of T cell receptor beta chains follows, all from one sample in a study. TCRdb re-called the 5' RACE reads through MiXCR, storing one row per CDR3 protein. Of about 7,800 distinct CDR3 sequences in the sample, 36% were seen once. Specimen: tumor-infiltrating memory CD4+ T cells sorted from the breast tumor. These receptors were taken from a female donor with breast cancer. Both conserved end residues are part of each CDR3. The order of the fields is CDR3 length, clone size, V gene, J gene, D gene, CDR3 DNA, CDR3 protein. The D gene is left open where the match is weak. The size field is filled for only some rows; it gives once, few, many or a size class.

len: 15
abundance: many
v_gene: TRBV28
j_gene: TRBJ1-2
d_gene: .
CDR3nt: TGTGCCAGCAGTTTGTCACAGGGCTATAACTATGGCTACACCTTC
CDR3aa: CASSLSQGYNYGYTF

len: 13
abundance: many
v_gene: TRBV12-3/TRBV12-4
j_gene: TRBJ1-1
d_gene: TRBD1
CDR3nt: TGTGCCAGCAGGGGACAGGGGGCCCTCGAAGCTTTCTTT
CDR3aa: CASRGQGALEAFF

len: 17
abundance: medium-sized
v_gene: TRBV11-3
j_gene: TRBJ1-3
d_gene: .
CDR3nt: TGTGCCAGCAGCCCGAGTGCCGCTCGACCTTCTGGAAACACCATATATTTT
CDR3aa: CASSPSAARPSGNTIYF

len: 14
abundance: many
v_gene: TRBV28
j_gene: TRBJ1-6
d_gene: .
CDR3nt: TGTGCCAGCAGTTTGATCCAACCAAATTCACCCCTCCACTTT
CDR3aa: CASSLIQPNSPLHF

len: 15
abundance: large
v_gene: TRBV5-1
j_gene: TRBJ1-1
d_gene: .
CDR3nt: TGCGCCAGCAGCTTGGACACCACAGGGAACACTGAAGCTTTCTTT
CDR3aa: CASSLDTTGNTEAFF

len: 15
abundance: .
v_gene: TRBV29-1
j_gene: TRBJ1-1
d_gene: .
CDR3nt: TGCAGCGTTGAAGAAGTAAGAGGAGGGGGCACTGAAGCTTTCTTT
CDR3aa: CSVEEVRGGGTEAFF

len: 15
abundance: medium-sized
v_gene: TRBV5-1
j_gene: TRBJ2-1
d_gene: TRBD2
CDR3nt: TGCGCCAGCAGCTTTATCGCGGGAGGGCCTAGTGAGCAGTTCTTC
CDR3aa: CASSFIAGGPSEQFF

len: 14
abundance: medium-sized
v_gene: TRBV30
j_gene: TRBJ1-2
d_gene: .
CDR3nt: TGTGCCTGGATTGCCGGGACCAGAAGAAGGGGCTACACCTTC
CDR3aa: CAWIAGTRRRGYTF

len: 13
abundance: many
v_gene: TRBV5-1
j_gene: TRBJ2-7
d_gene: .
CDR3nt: TGCGCCAGCAGCTTGGACAACCGCTACGAGCAGTACTTC
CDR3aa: CASSLDNRYEQYF

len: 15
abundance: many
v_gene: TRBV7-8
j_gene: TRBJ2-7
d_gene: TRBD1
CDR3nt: TGTGCCAGCAGCGACCCAAAGCGGGACAGGGCCAAGCAGTACTTC
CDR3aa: CASSDPKRDRAKQYF

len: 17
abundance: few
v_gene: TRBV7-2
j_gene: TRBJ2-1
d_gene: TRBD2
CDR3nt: TGTGCCAGCAGCTTAGAGGGGGGCGGACTAGCGGACAATGAGCAGTTCTTC
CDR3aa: CASSLEGGGLADNEQFF

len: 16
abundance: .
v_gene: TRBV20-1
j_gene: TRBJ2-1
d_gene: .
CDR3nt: TGCAGTGCTAGAGGTCATCAACTTGACTCCTACAATGAGCAGTCCTTC
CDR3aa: CSARGHQLDSYNEQSF

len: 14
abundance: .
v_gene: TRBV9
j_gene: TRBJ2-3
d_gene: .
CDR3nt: TGTGCCAGCAGCCGCCTTTCCAGTGCAGATACGCAGTATTTT
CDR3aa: CASSRLSSADTQYF

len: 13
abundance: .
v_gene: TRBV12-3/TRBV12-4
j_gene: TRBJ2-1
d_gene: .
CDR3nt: TGTGCCAGCACTCGGGTCGTGGAAAATGAGCAGTTCTTC
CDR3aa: CASTRVVENEQFF

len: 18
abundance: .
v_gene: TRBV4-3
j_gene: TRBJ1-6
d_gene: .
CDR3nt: TGCGCCAGCAGCCAAGGCGGGGGGATCCGGGGTATCGTTTCGCCCCTCCACTTT
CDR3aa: CASSQGGGIRGIVSPLHF

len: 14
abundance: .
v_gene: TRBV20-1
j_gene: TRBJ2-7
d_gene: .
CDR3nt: TGCAGTGCTGTTCTTAGCGAGAGGGCCGGAGAGCAGTACTTC
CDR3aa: CSAVLSERAGEQYF

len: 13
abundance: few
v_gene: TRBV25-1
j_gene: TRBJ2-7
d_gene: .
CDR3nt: TGTGCCAGCAGTGTAGGTGAGGGCTACGAGCAGTACTTC
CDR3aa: CASSVGEGYEQYF

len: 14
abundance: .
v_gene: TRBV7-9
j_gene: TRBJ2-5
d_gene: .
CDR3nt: TGTGCCAGCGGCTCGTCGGGGAGGCGTGAGACCCAGTACTTC
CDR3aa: CASGSSGRRETQYF

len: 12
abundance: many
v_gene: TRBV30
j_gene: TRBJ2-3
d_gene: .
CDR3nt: TGTGCCTGGAGTTATGGCACAGATACGCAGTATTTT
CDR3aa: CAWSYGTDTQYF

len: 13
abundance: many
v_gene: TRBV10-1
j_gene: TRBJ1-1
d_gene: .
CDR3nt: TGCGCCAGCAGCCGCACGGTGGGCACTGAAGCTTTCTTT
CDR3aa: CASSRTVGTEAFF

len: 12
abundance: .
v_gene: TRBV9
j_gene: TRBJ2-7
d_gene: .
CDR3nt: TGTGCCAGCAGCCCAAACGGGAGCGAGCAGTACTTC
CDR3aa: CASSPNGSEQYF

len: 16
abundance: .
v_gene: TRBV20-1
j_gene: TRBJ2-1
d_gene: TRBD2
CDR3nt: TGCAATGCTAGACGACGAGGACTAGCGGATTACAATGAGCAGTTCTTC
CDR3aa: CNARRRGLADYNEQFF

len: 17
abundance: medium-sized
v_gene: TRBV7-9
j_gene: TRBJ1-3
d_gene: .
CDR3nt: TGTGCCAGCAGCCACGCCGGGACTACTGTCTCTGGAAACACCATATATTTT
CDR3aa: CASSHAGTTVSGNTIYF